The 2 T cell receptor beta chains below all came from one sample that was sequenced in a study of vaccination and CD4 T cells after COVID-19. Specified treatment: roughly ten-day PBMC culture with coronavirus spike peptide pools or control peptides (ViraFEST assay). The antigens of these receptors remain unknown. The Oncomine TCR Beta short-read assay sequenced DNA from cultured CD4+ T cells. Via MiXCR, TCRdb re-called the PCR reads, giving one row per CDR3 protein. The sample yields some 15,000 distinct CDR3 sequences, 30% to 45% seen once. Sample: cultured CD4+ T cells from blood. Receptors were obtained from a human donor with COVID-19.

This clonotype was observed a handful of times. The rearrangement links TRBV19 to TRBJ1-6; unclear D gene. This CDR3 spans 16 amino acids. CDR1 and CDR2 (germline): LNHDA, SQIVND (reference sequence). The V end lost 5 bases, the J end lost 7 bases, and 18 bases lay between the germline ends. CDR3 nucleotides: TGTGCCAGTAGTGGCTGGAGGCCCACGGGGAATTCACCCCTCCACTTT. It translates to CASSGWRPTGNSPLHF.

By share of the sample, this clonotype is medium-sized. The chain carries TRBV7-6 and TRBJ2-2; 7 bases are shared with TRBD2. V gave up 3 bases and J gave up 4 bases; unmatched junction bases: 5. This CDR3 spans 15 amino acids. CDR1 and CDR2 (germline): SGHVS, FNYEAQ. CDR3 loop: CASSLIGLGTGELFF. The CDR3 DNA is TGTGCCAGCAGCTTGATCGGACTAGGCACCGGGGAGCTGTTTTTT.